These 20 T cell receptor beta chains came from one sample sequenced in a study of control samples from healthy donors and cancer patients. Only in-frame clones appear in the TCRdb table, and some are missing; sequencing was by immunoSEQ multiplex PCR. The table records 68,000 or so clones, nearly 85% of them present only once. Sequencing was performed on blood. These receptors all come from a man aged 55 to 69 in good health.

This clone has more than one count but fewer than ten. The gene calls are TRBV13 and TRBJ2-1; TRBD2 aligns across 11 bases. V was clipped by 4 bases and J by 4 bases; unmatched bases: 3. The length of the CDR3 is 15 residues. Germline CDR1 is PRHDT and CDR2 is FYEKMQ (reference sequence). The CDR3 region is CASSYRTSGYNEQFF. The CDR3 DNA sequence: TGTGCCAGCAGCTACCGGACTAGCGGGTACAATGAGCAGTTCTTC.

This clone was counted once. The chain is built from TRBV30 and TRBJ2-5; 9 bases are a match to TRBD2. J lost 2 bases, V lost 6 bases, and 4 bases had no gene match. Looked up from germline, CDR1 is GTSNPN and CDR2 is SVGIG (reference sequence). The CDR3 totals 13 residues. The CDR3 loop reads CACSLAGQETQYF. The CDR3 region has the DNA TGTGCCTGTTCCCTAGCGGGACAAGAGACCCAGTACTTC.

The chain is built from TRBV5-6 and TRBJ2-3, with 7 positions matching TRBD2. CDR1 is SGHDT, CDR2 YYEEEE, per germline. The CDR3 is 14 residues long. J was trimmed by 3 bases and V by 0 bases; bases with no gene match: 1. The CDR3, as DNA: TGTGCCAGCAGCTTGGCGGGGGGTACAGATACGCAGTATTTT. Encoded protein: CASSLAGGTDTQYF. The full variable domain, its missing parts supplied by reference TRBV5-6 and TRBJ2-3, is DAGVTQSPTHLIKTRGQQVTLRCSPKSGHDTVSWYQQALGQGPQFIFQYYEEEERQRGNFPDRFSGHQFPNYSSELNVNALLLGDSALYLCASSLAGGTDTQYFGPGTRLTVL.

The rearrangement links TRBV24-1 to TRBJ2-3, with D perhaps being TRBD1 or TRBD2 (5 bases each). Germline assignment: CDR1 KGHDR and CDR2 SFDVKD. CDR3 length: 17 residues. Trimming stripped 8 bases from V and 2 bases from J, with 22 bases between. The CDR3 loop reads CATIWGRRDQNTDTQYF. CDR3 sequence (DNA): TGTGCCACCATCTGGGGACGCAGGGACCAAAACACAGATACGCAGTATTTT.

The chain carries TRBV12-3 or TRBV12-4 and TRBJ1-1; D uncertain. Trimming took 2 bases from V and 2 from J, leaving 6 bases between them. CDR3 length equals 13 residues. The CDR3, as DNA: TGTGCCAGCAGTTTAACAGTTAACACTGAAGCTTTCTTT. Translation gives CASSLTVNTEAFF.

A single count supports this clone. CDR3 protein: CASRGGGRAGDTQYF. The CDR3, as DNA: TGTGCCAGTAGAGGTGGCGGGAGGGCCGGGGATACGCAGTATTTT. V gene TRBV19 combines with J gene TRBJ2-3; 9 bases map to TRBD2. V shed 6 bases, J shed 6 bases, and the junction held 10 bases outside the gene matches. The CDR3 extends over 15 amino acids. Germline V gene data show CDR1 as LNHDA and CDR2 as SQIVND (reference sequence).

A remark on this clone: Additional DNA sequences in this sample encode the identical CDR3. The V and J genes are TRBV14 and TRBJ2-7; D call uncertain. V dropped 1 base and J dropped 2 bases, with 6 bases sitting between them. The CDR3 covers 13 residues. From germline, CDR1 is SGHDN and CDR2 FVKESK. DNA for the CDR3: TGTGCCAGCAGCCAAGTTAGAGCCTACGAGCAGTACTTC. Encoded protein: CASSQVRAYEQYF.

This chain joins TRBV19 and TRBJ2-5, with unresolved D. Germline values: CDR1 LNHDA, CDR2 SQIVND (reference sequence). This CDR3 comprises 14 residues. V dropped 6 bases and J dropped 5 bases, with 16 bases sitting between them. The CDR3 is CASSDLWAGETQYF. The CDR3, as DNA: TGTGCCAGTAGCGATCTGTGGGCTGGGGAGACCCAGTACTTC.

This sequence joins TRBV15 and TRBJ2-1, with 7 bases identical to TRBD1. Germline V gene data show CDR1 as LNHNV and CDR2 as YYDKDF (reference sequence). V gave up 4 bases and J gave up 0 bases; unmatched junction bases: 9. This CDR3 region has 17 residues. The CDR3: CATSMRDRQSSYNEQFF. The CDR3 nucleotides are TGTGCCACCAGCATGAGGGACAGACAGAGCTCCTACAATGAGCAGTTCTTC.

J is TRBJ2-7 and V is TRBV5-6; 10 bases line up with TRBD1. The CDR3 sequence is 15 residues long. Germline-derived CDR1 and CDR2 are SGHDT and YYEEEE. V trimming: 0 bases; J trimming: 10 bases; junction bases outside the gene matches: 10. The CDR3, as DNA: TGTGCCAGCAGCTTGGGGGGACAGGGGACGTTAGCCCAGTACTTC. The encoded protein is CASSLGGQGTLAQYF. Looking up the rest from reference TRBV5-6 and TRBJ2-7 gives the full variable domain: DAGVTQSPTHLIKTRGQQVTLRCSPKSGHDTVSWYQQALGQGPQFIFQYYEEEERQRGNFPDRFSGHQFPNYSSELNVNALLLGDSALYLCASSLGGQGTLAQYFGPGTRLTVT.

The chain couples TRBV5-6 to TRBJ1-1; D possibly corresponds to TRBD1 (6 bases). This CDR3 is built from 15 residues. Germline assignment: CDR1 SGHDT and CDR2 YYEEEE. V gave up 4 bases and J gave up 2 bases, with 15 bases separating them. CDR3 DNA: TGTGCCAGCAGCCTGAGGGGGGGAGGAAACACTGAAGCTTTCTTT. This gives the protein CASSLRGGGNTEAFF.

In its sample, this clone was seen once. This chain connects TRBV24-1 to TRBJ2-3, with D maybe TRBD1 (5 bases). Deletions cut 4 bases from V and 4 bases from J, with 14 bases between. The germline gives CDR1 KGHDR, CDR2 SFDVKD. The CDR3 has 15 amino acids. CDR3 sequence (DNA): TGTGCCACCAGTGACCCCACTCAGACAGCAGATACGCAGTATTTT. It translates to CATSDPTQTADTQYF.

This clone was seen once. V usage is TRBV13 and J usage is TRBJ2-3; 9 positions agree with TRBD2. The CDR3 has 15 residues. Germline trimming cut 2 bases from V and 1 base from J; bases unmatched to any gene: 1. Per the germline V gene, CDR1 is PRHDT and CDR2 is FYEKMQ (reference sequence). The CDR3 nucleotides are TGTGCCAGCAGCTTACGGACTAGCGGCACAGATACGCAGTATTTT. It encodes CASSLRTSGTDTQYF.

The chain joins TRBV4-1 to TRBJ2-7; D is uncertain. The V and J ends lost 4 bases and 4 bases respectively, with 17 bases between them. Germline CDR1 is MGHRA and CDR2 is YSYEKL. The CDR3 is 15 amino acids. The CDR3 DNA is TGCGCCAGCAGCCCCGCCCATTCGACACGATACGAGCAGTACTTC. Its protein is CASSPAHSTRYEQYF.

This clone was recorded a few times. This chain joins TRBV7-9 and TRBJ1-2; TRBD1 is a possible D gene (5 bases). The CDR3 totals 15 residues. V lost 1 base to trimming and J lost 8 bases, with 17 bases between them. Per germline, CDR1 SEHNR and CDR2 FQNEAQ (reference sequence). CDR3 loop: CASSLGSSGSVGYTF. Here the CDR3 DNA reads TGTGCCAGCAGCTTAGGTTCATCAGGGAGTGTAGGCTACACCTTC. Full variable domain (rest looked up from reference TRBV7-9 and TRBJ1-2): DTGVSQNPRHKITKRGQNVTFRCDPISEHNRLYWYRQTLGQGPEFLTYFQNEAQLEKSRLLSDRFSAERPKGSFSTLEIQRTEQGDSAMYLCASSLGSSGSVGYTFGSGTRLTVV.

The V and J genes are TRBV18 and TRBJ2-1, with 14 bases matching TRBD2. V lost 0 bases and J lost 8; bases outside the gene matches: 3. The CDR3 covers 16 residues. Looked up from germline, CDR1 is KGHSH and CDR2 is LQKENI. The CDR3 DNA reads TGTGCCAGCTCACCACCGGGACTAGCGGGAGTATATGAGCAGTTCTTC. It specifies CASSPPGLAGVYEQFF.

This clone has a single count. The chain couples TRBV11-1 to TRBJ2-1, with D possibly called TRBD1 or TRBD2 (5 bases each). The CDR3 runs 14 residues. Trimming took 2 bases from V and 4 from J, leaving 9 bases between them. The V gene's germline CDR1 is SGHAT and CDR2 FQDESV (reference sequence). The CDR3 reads CASSLSGAYNEQFF. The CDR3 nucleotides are TGTGCCAGCAGCTTATCCGGGGCGTACAATGAGCAGTTCTTC.

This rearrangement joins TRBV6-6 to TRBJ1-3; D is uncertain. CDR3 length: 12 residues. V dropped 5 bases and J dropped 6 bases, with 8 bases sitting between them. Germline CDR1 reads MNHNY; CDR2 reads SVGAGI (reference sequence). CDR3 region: CASSHKLNTIYF. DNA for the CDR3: TGTGCCAGCAGTCACAAGTTAAACACCATATATTTT.

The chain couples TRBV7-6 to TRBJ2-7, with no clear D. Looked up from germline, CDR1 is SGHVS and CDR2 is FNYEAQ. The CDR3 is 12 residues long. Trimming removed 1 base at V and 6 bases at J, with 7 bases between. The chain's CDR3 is CASSLVGTEQYF. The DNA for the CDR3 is TGTGCCAGCAGCTTAGTTGGAACCGAGCAGTACTTC.

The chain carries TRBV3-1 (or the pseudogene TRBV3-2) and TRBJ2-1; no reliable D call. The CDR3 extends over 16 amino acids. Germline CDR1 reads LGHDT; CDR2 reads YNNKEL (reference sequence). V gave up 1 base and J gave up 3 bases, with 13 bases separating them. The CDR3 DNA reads TGTGCCAGCAGCCAAGTAGGTTATGACATCTACAATGAGCAGTTCTTC. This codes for CASSQVGYDIYNEQFF.